This record concerns one T cell receptor (beta chain) sequence. Its antigen is unknown. The data were obtained in a study of CD8 T cells in ankylosing spondylitis. Findings and caveats of the study: Past studies reported some motif variants in reactive arthritis synovial fluid and blood. In peripheral blood, disease-linked CD8+ clones occurred at relatively low frequencies. Matched ankylosing spondylitis synovial fluid reportedly contained a significantly enriched population of disease-linked clones. One TCR beta motif, made up of eight or nine highly homologous variants, appeared characteristic of ankylosing spondylitis blood.

Trimming pared 3 bases from V and 5 bases from J, leaving 11 bases between. The CDR3 is made up of 14 amino acids. TCRdb reprocessed the 5' RACE reads with MiXCR, giving one entry per CDR3 protein. The sample yields 250,000 or so distinct CDR3 sequences, about 24% seen once. The rearrangement joins TRBV12-3 or TRBV12-4 to TRBJ2-1, with D hard to call. This TCR came from a male donor with ankylosing spondylitis or in good health (not recorded which). The source material was blood, either unsorted or a sorted T cell fraction (not recorded which). The CDR3 loop is CASSFGLLHNEQFF. In DNA form, the CDR3 reads TGTGCCAGCAGTTTTGGTCTTCTCCACAATGAGCAGTTCTTC.